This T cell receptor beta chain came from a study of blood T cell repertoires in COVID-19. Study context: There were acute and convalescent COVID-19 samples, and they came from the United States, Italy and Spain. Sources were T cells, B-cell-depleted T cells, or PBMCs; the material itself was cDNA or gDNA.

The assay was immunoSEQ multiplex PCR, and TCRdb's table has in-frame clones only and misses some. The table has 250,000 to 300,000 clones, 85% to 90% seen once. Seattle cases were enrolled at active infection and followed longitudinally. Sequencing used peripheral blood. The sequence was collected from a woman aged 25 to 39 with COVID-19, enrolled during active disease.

CDR3 protein: CASQERLAGAARTNEQFF. The CDR3 DNA sequence: TGTGCCAGCCAAGAGAGGCTAGCGGGGGCGGCACGGACTAATGAGCAGTTCTTC. This sequence joins TRBV2 and TRBJ2-1, with 10 bases fitting TRBD2. This CDR3 has 18 residues. Germline loops: CDR1 SNHLY, CDR2 FYNNEI. V lost 8 bases, J lost 7 bases, and 20 bases stayed unmatched.